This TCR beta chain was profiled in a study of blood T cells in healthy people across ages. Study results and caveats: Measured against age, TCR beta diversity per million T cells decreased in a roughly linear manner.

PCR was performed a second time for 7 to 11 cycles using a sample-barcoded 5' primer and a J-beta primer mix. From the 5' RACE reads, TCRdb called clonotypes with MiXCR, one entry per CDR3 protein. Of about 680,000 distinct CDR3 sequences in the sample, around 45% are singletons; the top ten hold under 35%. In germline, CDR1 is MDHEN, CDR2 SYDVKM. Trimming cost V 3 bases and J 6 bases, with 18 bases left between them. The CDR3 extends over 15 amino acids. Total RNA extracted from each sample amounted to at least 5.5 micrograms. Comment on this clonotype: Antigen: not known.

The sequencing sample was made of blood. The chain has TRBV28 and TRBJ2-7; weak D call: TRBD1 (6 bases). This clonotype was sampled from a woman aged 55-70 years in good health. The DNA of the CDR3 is TGTGCCAGCAGTTTCGGGGACCAACAGGGCGGCGAGCAGTACTTC. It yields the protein CASSFGDQQGGEQYF.